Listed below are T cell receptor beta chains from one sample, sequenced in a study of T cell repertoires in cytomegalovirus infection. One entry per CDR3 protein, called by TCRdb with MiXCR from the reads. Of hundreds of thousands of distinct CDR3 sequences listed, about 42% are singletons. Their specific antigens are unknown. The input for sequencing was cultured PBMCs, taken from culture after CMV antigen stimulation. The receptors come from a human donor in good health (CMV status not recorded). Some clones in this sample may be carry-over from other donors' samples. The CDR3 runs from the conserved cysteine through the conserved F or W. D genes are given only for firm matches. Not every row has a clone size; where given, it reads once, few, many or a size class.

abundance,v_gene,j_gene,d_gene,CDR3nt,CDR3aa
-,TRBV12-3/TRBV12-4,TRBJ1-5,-,TGTGCCAGCAGTCCAACAGAGCGGGGTGGCAATCAGCCCCAGCATTTT,CASSPTERGGNQPQHF
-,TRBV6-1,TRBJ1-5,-,TGTGCCAGCAGCGTGACGGACCATAGCAATCAGCCCCAGCATTTT,CASSVTDHSNQPQHF
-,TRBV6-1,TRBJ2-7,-,TGTGCCAGCAGTGATCGCGGGCAGTCCTACGAGCAGTACTTC,CASSDRGQSYEQYF
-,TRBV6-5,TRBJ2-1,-,TGTGCCAGCAGTTACTCAAGGGCCCAGAGGCAGTTCTTC,CASSYSRAQRQFF
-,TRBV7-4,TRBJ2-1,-,TGTGCCACGCAGACCGGGGCCTCGGTCTATGAGCAGTTCTTC,CATQTGASVYEQFF
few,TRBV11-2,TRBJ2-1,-,TGTGCCAGCAGCTTAGGTTACGGGGAATACAGGAATGAGCAGTTCTTC,CASSLGYGEYRNEQFF
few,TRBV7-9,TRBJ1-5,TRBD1,TGTGCCAGCAGTGACAACAGGGGACAGCCCCAGCATTTT,CASSDNRGQPQHF
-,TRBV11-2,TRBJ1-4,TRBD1,TGTGCCAGCAGCTGGGGACAGGGGGCATCTGAAAAACTGTTTTTT,CASSWGQGASEKLFF
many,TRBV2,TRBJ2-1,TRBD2,TGTGCCAGCAGCGTTAGCGGGACTTACAATGAGCAGTTCTTC,CASSVSGTYNEQFF
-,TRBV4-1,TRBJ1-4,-,TGCGCCAGCAGCCACCCCTTACCGAGCCCTAGTGAAAAACTGTTTTTT,CASSHPLPSPSEKLFF
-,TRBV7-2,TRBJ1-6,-,TGTGCCAGCAGCTTAGAGGCCGTGGCGGATTATAATTCACCCCTCCACTTT,CASSLEAVADYNSPLHF
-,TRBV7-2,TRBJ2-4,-,TGTGCCAGCAGCTTCGACGGCAAAAACATTCAGTACTTC,CASSFDGKNIQYF
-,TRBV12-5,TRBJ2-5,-,TGTGCTAGTGGTCGACAGTACCAAGAGACCCAGTACTTC,CASGRQYQETQYF
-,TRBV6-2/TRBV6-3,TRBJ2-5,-,TGTGCCAGCAGAAGGGACTTGTCGAGTCCCCCCCAAGAGACCCAGTACTTC,CASRRDLSSPPQETQYF
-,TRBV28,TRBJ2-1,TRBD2,TGTGCCAGCAGTTTCTGGACTAGTGCCAATGAGCAGTTCTTC,CASSFWTSANEQFF
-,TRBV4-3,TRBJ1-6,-,TGCGCCAGCAGCCAAGGACCGGGACACGAATCACCCCTCCACTTT,CASSQGPGHESPLHF
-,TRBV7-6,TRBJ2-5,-,TGTGCCAGCAGCTCTGGGGGACATCCGGCGGAGACCCAGTACTTC,CASSSGGHPAETQYF
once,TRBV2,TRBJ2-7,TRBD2,TGTGCCAGCAAGCGGGGCGGGAGCTCCTACGAGCAGTACTTC,CASKRGGSSYEQYF
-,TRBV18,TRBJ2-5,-,TGTGCCAGCTCACCATTTGGATCTTCTGGGGAGACCCAGTACTTC,CASSPFGSSGETQYF
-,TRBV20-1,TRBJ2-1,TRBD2,TGCAGTGCTAGAGGGACTAGCGGGGTTTACGAGCAGTTCTTC,CSARGTSGVYEQFF
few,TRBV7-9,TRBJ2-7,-,TGTGCCAGCAGCTTGTTGGCTGCAAGCTCCTACGAGCAGTACTTC,CASSLLAASSYEQYF
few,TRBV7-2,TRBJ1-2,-,TGTGCCAGCAGCGTCGCAGGGAACGCTAACTATGGCTACACCTTC,CASSVAGNANYGYTF
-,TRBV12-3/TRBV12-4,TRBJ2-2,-,TGTGCCAGCCGAGGGGACTCCCTAGGAACCGGGGAGCTGTTTTTT,CASRGDSLGTGELFF
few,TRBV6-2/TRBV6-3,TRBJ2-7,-,TGTGCCAGCAACAAGGGCTTTTCGGAGAACTCCTACGAGCAGTACTTC,CASNKGFSENSYEQYF
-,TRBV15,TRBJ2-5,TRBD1,TGTGCCACCCGGGACAGGGGGACACAAGAGACCCAGTACTTC,CATRDRGTQETQYF
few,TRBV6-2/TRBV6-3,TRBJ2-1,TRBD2,TGTGCCTTGGGGAGGGTCGGTGAGCAGTTCTTC,CALGRVGEQFF
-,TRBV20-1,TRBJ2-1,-,TGCAGTGCTAGAGACCGCGACCCCAGCGGGTCCCCCAATGAGCAGTTCTTC,CSARDRDPSGSPNEQFF
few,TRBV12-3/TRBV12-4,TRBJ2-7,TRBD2,TGTGCCAGCAGTTTAGTCCCCGCGGGAGTTGGTGAGCAGTACTTC,CASSLVPAGVGEQYF
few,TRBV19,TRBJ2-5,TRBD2,TGTTTAAATCCCGTCCCGCTAGCGGGAGAGGAAGAGACCCAGTACTTC,CLNPVPLAGEEETQYF
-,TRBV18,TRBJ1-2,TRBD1,TGTGCCAGCTCACCATTCACGGACAGGTCTTCGACGGGGGGCTACACCTTC,CASSPFTDRSSTGGYTF
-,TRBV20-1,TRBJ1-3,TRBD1,TGCAGTGCCGAAGACAGGGGTTTAGGAAACACCATATATTTT,CSAEDRGLGNTIYF
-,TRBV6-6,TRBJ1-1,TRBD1,TGTGCCAGCAGTTACCCAGGGACAGGTCGAGACACTGAAGCTTTCTTT,CASSYPGTGRDTEAFF
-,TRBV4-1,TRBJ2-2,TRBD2,TGCGCCAGCAGCCAAATAGCGGGACATGTCCACGGGGAGCTGTTTTTT,CASSQIAGHVHGELFF
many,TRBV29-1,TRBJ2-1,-,TGCAGCGTAAAAACCCCCGAGCAGTTCTTC,CSVKTPEQFF
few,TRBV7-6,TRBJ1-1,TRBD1,TGTGCCAGCAGACCGACAGGGAGTGCTTTCTTT,CASRPTGSAFF
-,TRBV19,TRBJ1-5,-,TGTGCCATAGGCCCAGGGGCTGGGAGGGGGAATCAGCCCCAGCATTTT,CAIGPGAGRGNQPQHF
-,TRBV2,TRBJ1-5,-,TGTGCCAGCAGACCCGGGGGTGGCCAGCCCCAGCATTTT,CASRPGGGQPQHF
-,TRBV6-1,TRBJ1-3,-,TGTGCCAGCAGGACCGCACGCTCTGGAAACACCATATATTTT,CASRTARSGNTIYF
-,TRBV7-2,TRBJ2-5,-,TGTGCCAGCAGCTTCACCATGGGGCGCCGGGAGACCCAGTACTTC,CASSFTMGRRETQYF
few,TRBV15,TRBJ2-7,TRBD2,TGTGCCACCAGCAGACCGGGACTAGCGGGAGTCTACGAGCAGTACTTC,CATSRPGLAGVYEQYF
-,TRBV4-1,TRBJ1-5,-,TGCGCCAGCAGCCAGGGTCGAGGGGGTCGGGGCAATCAGCCCCAGCATTTT,CASSQGRGGRGNQPQHF
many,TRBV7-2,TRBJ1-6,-,TGTGCCAGCAGCTTAGGTGTTAATTCACCCCTCCACTTT,CASSLGVNSPLHF
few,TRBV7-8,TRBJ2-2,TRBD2,TGTGCCAGCAGCTTAGTGGTAGCGGGAATCAGGACCGGGGAGCTGTTTTTT,CASSLVVAGIRTGELFF
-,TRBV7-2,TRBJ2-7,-,TGTGCCAGCAGCTTAATTTCGGGAGTGAACTACGAGCAGTACTTC,CASSLISGVNYEQYF
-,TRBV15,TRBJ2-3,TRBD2,TGTGCCACCAGCAGAGGTTCTGGACTAGCGAGCACAGATACGCAGTATTTT,CATSRGSGLASTDTQYF
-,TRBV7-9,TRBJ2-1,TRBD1,TGTGCCAGCAGCACTCGGTTGGACAGGGCTGGTAGTTTTTCGTACAATGAGCAGTTCTTC,CASSTRLDRAGSFSYNEQFF
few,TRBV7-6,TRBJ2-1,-,TGTGCCAGCAGCCCCCCCATCCCCTCCAATGAGCAGTTCTTC,CASSPPIPSNEQFF
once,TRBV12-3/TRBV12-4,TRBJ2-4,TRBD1,TGTGCCAGCAGTTCAGACAGGGGGCTCGGCAAAAACATTCAGTACTTC,CASSSDRGLGKNIQYF
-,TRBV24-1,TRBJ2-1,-,TGTGCCACCAGTGGAAATAGCGGACCCGCCAATGAGCAGTTCTTC,CATSGNSGPANEQFF
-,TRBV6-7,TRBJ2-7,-,TGTGCCAGCAGCCACTCCACGACATGGTTCTCCTACGAGCAGTACTTC,CASSHSTTWFSYEQYF
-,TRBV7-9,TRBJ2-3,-,TGTGCCAGCAGCTTAGATCGAACTAGCCCTTTGCCCACAGATACGCAGTATTTT,CASSLDRTSPLPTDTQYF
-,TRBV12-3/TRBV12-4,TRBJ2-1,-,TGTGCCAGCAGTTTAGCCCAGGTGGCGGGGGCCACAAATGAGCAGTTCTTC,CASSLAQVAGATNEQFF
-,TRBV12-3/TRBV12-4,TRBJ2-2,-,TGTGCCAGCAGAACCGGCACCGGGGAGCTGTTTTTT,CASRTGTGELFF
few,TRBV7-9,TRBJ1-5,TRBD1,TGTGCCAGCAGCTTAGCGGACGGGACAGGGCATCAGCCCCAGCATTTT,CASSLADGTGHQPQHF